A single sample gave rise to the 2 T cell receptor beta chains below, sequenced in a study of blood T cell repertoires in COVID-19. Generated by immunoSEQ multiplex PCR, the TCRdb table keeps only in-frame clones and is missing some. Of 130,000 or so clones listed, roughly three quarters are singletons. Sample: peripheral blood. The origin of the receptors is a woman in her 70s with acute or convalescent COVID-19.

The chain combines TRBV27 with TRBJ1-2; 8 bases align to TRBD1. V was clipped by 3 bases and J by 2 bases; unmatched bases: 11. The CDR3 totals 17 residues. Germline V lookup: CDR1 MNHEY, CDR2 SMNVEV (reference sequence). DNA for the CDR3: TGTGCCAGCAGTTTCTTGGCAGGGGGCAAGGGGAACTATGGCTACACCTTC. It is translated as CASSFLAGGKGNYGYTF.

This chain links TRBV4-1 with TRBJ1-2; perhaps TRBD1 as D (5 bases). V was shortened by 1 base and J by 0 bases, with 18 bases between the two germline ends. CDR1 and CDR2 from the germline V gene are MGHRA and YSYEKL. The CDR3 contains 18 residues. This chain's CDR3 is CASSQVVWGRVANYGYTF. The CDR3 nucleotides are TGCGCCAGCAGCCAAGTTGTATGGGGCAGGGTGGCTAACTATGGCTACACCTTC.